This TCR beta chain stems from a study of blood T cell repertoires in COVID-19. Study summary: Collection of acute and convalescent COVID-19 samples took place in the United States, Italy and Spain. The analysed material was cDNA or gDNA that came from T cells, B-cell-depleted T cells, or PBMCs.

The table lists this clone with a few counts. CDR3 length equals 11 residues. The germline V and J ends were trimmed by 7 bases and 7 bases, with 8 bases remaining between them. The germline CDR1 and CDR2 sequences are LNHDA and SQIVND (reference sequence). In the original workflow: The authors estimated nucleated cell counts from reference gene primer amplification. Using immunoSEQ multiplex PCR, the repertoire was profiled, and TCRdb retains in-frame clones only, with some absent. V, J and clone size reflect that table, while D and trimming were determined from the DNA. The repertoire holds almost 95,000 clones, with roughly four fifths as singletons.

Sample: peripheral blood. This TCR derives from a man aged 60-69 years with acute or convalescent COVID-19. The chain uses TRBV19 and TRBJ2-1, with D possibly matching TRBD2 (5 bases). In DNA, the CDR3 is TGTGCCAGTAATCGGGGAAATGAGCAGTTCTTC. Its translation is CASNRGNEQFF.